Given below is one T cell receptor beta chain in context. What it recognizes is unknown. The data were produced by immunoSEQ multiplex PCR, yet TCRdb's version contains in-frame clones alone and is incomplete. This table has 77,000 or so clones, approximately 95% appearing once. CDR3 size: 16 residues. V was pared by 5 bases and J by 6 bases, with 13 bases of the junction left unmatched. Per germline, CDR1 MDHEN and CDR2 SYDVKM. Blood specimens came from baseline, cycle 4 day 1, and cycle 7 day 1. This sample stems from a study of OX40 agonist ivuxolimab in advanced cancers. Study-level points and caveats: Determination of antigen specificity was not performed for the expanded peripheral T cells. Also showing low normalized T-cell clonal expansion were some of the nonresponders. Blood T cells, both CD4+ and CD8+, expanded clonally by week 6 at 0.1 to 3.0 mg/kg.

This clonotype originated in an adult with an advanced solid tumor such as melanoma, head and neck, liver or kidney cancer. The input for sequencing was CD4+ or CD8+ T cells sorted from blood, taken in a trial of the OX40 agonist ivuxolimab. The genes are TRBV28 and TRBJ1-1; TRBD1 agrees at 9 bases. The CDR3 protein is CASSPPGQGSVAEAFF. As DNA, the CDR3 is TGTGCCAGCAGTCCGCCTGGACAGGGGAGTGTGGCTGAAGCTTTCTTT.